This T cell receptor beta chain was captured by sequencing in a study of a mutant IDH1 vaccine in newly diagnosed glioma (dated by TCRdb to about 2021). With respect to the entire study: Vaccination was initiated 4-6 weeks after radiotherapy alone, or concurrently with temozolomide cycles in the chemotherapy-containing groups. Of the 30 or so patients who were treated, about 62% were male and approximately 40% were female, and the mean age was roughly 40 years. Prior to enrollment, standard therapy consisting of radiotherapy alone, temozolomide alone, or radiochemotherapy with temozolomide had been administered to patients, with the combination being received by most patients. The week-35 safety follow-up took place at visit V12, and the week-47 end of study took place at visit V13. Peripheral blood was collected at six visits: V03 (baseline), V05, V07, V10, V12 and V13. For exploratory analyses, longitudinal TCRB deep sequencing was carried out in roughly 23 treated patients wherever samples were available. Beyond this particular receptor, the publication reports: No apparent relationship was observed between pseudoprogression and alterations in the top peripheral T cell clonotypes detected by TCRB sequencing. PBMC samples for TCRB deep sequencing were selected based on availability. It was noted by the authors that analyses of patient blood samples could not be reproduced owing to sample limitations. Across multiple MHC alleles, vaccine-induced immune responses were seen in 90% to 95% of patients.

The time point label for this specimen denotes: week 35, safety follow-up. Every vaccine dose consisted of 300 ug of a 20-mer mutant IDH1 peptide in Montanide, administered subcutaneously together with topical imiquimod. Eight vaccinations were administered to patients in weeks 1, 3, 5, 7, 11, 15, 19 and 23, corresponding to visits V03 through V10. The donors had newly diagnosed IDH1-mutant astrocytomas of WHO grade 3 or 4 that showed loss of nuclear ATRX. The samples were drawn from NOA16, a multicentre, single-arm, open-label phase I trial in Germany that tested a mutant IDH1 peptide vaccine in humans for the first time. Genomic DNA for TCRB sequencing was extracted from EDTA blood using the DNeasy Blood and Tissue Kit. Notes on this clone: It has no known antigen specificity. No quality values exist for individual bases; no much larger clone is one base distant.

The library relied on the immunoSEQ multiplex PCR assay. Rearranged TCR beta chain sequences were amplified using the hsTCRB Kit according to the manufacturer's protocol. Sequencing of TCRB libraries was carried out on an Illumina MiSeq. On the study's bioinformatics: The kit vendor's proprietary platform handled demultiplexing, trimming and gene mapping. Sourced from immuneACCESS, this table was stored by TCRdb with only in-frame sequences that have V and J called. A share of the clones is absent; for the studies checked, an unresolved V gene accounts for under half, and the remainder has no known explanation. V and J calls and clone size are given by that table; D and trimming were obtained from the DNA. A total of 30,000 or so clones appear in this sample, 80% of them only once. The leading ten clones occupy 3% to 4% of the sample. Via the germline V gene, CDR1 is MNHNS and CDR2 SASEGT. There are 13 amino acids in the CDR3, from cysteine to phenylalanine inclusive. This entry keeps only the CDR3 DNA: 39 bases, framed from base 1. At the junction V is shortened by 7 bases and J by 5 bases, with 14 bases in between.

The material was PBMCs, obtained from a glioma patient whose treatment included an IDH1 peptide vaccine. The receptor's source is a man aged 40-55 years with glioma. Some clones in this sample may be carry-over from other donors' samples. Rearrangement joined TRBV6-1 to TRBJ1-1; 5 matching bases give a weak D call of TRBD1. CDR3 protein: CASNWDGETEAFF. The bases are TGTGCCAGCAATTGGGACGGGGAAACTGAAGCTTTCTTT.